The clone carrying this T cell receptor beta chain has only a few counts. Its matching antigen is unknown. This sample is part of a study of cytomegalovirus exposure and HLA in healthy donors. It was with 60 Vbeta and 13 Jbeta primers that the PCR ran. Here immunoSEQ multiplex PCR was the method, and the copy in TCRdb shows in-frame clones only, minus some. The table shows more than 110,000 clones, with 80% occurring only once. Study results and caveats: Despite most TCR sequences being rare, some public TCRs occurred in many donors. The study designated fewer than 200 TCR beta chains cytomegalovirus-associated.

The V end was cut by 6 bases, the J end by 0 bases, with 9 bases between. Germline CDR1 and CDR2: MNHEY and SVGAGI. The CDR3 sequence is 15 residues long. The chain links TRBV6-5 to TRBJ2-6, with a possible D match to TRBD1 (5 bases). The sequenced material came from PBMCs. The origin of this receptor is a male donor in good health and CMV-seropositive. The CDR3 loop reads CASSTGISGANVLTF. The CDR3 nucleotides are TGTGCCAGCAGCACAGGCATCTCTGGGGCCAACGTCCTGACTTTC.